A selection of T cell receptor beta chains follows, all from one sample in a study of a mutant IDH1 vaccine in newly diagnosed glioma. These receptors' targets are unknown. The assay was immunoSEQ multiplex PCR, and TCRdb's table has in-frame clones only and misses some. The sample records about 56,000 clones, over 70% being singletons. The sample was PBMCs, taken from a glioma patient whose treatment included an IDH1 peptide vaccine. The receptors originated from a man in his fifties or sixties with glioma. Both conserved end residues are part of each CDR3. D genes are given only for firm matches. Clone size, where shown, is once, few, many, or a class for clones that have expanded.

J gene: TRBJ1-4; clone size: NA; CDR3 length: 12; V gene: TRBV28; D gene: NA; CDR3 protein: CASGLLNEKLFF; CDR3 DNA: TGTGCCAGCGGGTTACTAAATGAAAAACTGTTTTTT
J gene: TRBJ1-1; clone size: NA; CDR3 length: 13; V gene: TRBV7-3; D gene: NA; CDR3 protein: CASSLTPSQVAFF; CDR3 DNA: TGTGCCAGCAGCTTAACCCCTTCCCAGGTGGCTTTCTTT
J gene: TRBJ2-5; clone size: NA; CDR3 length: 13; V gene: TRBV30; D gene: NA; CDR3 protein: CAWKGPGGETQYF; CDR3 DNA: TGTGCCTGGAAGGGCCCAGGAGGAGAGACCCAGTACTTC
J gene: TRBJ2-2; clone size: NA; CDR3 length: 13; V gene: TRBV6-6; D gene: TRBD1; CDR3 protein: CASTLTGTGELFF; CDR3 DNA: TGTGCCAGCACCCTGACAGGGACAGGGGAGCTGTTTTTT
J gene: TRBJ2-3; clone size: NA; CDR3 length: 17; V gene: TRBV9; D gene: TRBD2; CDR3 protein: CASSAGLAGSKGDTQYF; CDR3 DNA: TGTGCCAGCAGCGCGGGACTAGCGGGATCAAAAGGAGATACGCAGTATTTT
J gene: TRBJ2-2; clone size: NA; CDR3 length: 15; V gene: TRBV7-2; D gene: NA; CDR3 protein: CASSLSHTNTGELFF; CDR3 DNA: TGTGCCAGCAGCTTAAGCCATACGAACACCGGGGAGCTGTTTTTT
J gene: TRBJ2-7; clone size: NA; CDR3 length: 14; V gene: TRBV6-5; D gene: TRBD1; CDR3 protein: CASSSGTGPYEQYF; CDR3 DNA: TGTGCCAGCAGTTCCGGGACAGGGCCTTACGAGCAGTACTTC
J gene: TRBJ2-7; clone size: NA; CDR3 length: 16; V gene: TRBV7-8; D gene: NA; CDR3 protein: CASAYYGVSGSYEQYF; CDR3 DNA: TGTGCCAGCGCCTACTATGGGGTTTCGGGCTCCTACGAGCAGTACTTC
J gene: TRBJ1-2; clone size: NA; CDR3 length: 13; V gene: TRBV14; D gene: TRBD1; CDR3 protein: CASSLGQARGYTF; CDR3 DNA: TGTGCCAGCAGCTTGGGACAGGCGCGGGGCTACACCTTC
J gene: TRBJ2-7; clone size: NA; CDR3 length: 13; V gene: TRBV7-8; D gene: NA; CDR3 protein: CASSSLTDYEQYF; CDR3 DNA: TGTGCCAGCAGCTCACTGACAGACTACGAGCAGTACTTC
J gene: TRBJ2-7; clone size: once; CDR3 length: 11; V gene: TRBV6-5; D gene: NA; CDR3 protein: CASSGNYEQYF; CDR3 DNA: TGTGCCAGCAGTGGGAACTACGAGCAGTACTTC
J gene: TRBJ2-1; clone size: once; CDR3 length: 13; V gene: TRBV5-6; D gene: NA; CDR3 protein: CASSLYGGNEQFF; CDR3 DNA: TGTGCCAGCAGCTTGTACGGGGGCAATGAGCAGTTCTTC
J gene: TRBJ1-1; clone size: NA; CDR3 length: 12; V gene: TRBV5-8; D gene: TRBD1; CDR3 protein: CASSSWTGEAFF; CDR3 DNA: TGTGCCAGCAGCTCCTGGACAGGGGAAGCTTTCTTT
J gene: TRBJ1-1; clone size: few; CDR3 length: 14; V gene: TRBV5-1; D gene: NA; CDR3 protein: CASKETGGNTEAFF; CDR3 DNA: TGCGCCAGCAAGGAGACGGGAGGGAACACTGAAGCTTTCTTT
J gene: TRBJ1-1; clone size: NA; CDR3 length: 15; V gene: TRBV4-3; D gene: TRBD1; CDR3 protein: CASSQGGQVNTEAFF; CDR3 DNA: TGCGCCAGCAGCCAAGGGGGACAGGTCAACACTGAAGCTTTCTTT
J gene: TRBJ2-3; clone size: once; CDR3 length: 13; V gene: TRBV5-1; D gene: TRBD2; CDR3 protein: CASSFTSADTQYF; CDR3 DNA: TGCGCCAGCAGCTTCACTAGCGCAGATACGCAGTATTTT
J gene: TRBJ1-2; clone size: NA; CDR3 length: 14; V gene: TRBV7-2; D gene: NA; CDR3 protein: CASSYTGQPYGYTF; CDR3 DNA: TGTGCCAGCAGCTACACAGGACAGCCCTATGGCTACACCTTC
J gene: TRBJ2-2; clone size: NA; CDR3 length: 15; V gene: TRBV4-1; D gene: TRBD1; CDR3 protein: CASSQRDRVTGELFF; CDR3 DNA: TGCGCCAGCAGCCAGAGGGACAGGGTCACCGGGGAGCTGTTTTTT
J gene: TRBJ2-7; clone size: NA; CDR3 length: 13; V gene: TRBV10-3; D gene: TRBD2; CDR3 protein: CAISAGDFYEQYF; CDR3 DNA: TGTGCCATCAGCGCGGGAGATTTCTACGAGCAGTACTTC
J gene: TRBJ2-5; clone size: once; CDR3 length: 14; V gene: TRBV9; D gene: NA; CDR3 protein: CASSVGGVQETQYF; CDR3 DNA: TGTGCCAGCAGCGTAGGGGGGGTCCAAGAGACCCAGTACTTC
J gene: TRBJ2-1; clone size: NA; CDR3 length: 13; V gene: TRBV2; D gene: NA; CDR3 protein: CASSADRYNEQFF; CDR3 DNA: TGTGCCAGCAGTGCCGACAGATACAATGAGCAGTTCTTC
J gene: TRBJ1-5; clone size: NA; CDR3 length: 15; V gene: TRBV30; D gene: TRBD1; CDR3 protein: CAWSLGQGGDQPQHF; CDR3 DNA: TGTGCCTGGAGTCTCGGACAGGGAGGTGACCAGCCCCAGCATTTT